Sequencing of this TCR beta chain was carried out in a study of CD8 T cells in Susac syndrome (dated by TCRdb to about 2019). In terms of the full investigation: Repertoire sequencing was used to test whether CD8+ T cell activation and differentiation in Susac syndrome was antigen driven.

Overall study results and their limits: The TCR sequencing and HLA analysis was acknowledged to have included a relatively small number of individuals.

RNA was extracted using the RNeasy kit, and about 0.45 to 1 microgram was reverse transcribed with random hexamers. The immunoSEQ multiplex PCR assay, covering 54 Vbeta and 13 Jbeta segments, was used to amplify TCR beta CDR3 regions. To correct PCR amplification bias, a synthetic template baseline was used for both primer optimization and computational correction. Turning to the authors' computational methods: Reads were annotated to V, D and J genes per IMGT and analyzed with immunoSEQ Analyzer, keeping only productive sequences. Clonality was calculated as one minus the Shannon entropy normalized by log2 of the number of productive unique sequences. Public and private clones were assessed among the 100 most prevalent clones of each patient and control. Clones were defined as Susac-specific when absent from the healthy and MS cohorts, from approximately 970 published viral clones and from other ImmuneACCESS disease sequences. The public reads were reprocessed in TCRdb via fastp at Q25 and MiXCR, keeping in-frame beta chains. Records with the same CDR3 protein are collapsed into one entry carrying the most frequent genes and DNA. V and J calls and clone size were set by TCRdb, not the authors. For this sample there are hundreds of thousands of distinct CDR3 sequences; approximately 95% appear just once. Of the sample, 0.082% falls within the top ten clones.

Points on this clonotype: This receptor's antigen is unknown. Base qualities were left out, and no much larger clone turns up one base away.

Peripheral blood CD8+ and CD4+ T cells from healthy donors, Susac syndrome patients and multiple sclerosis patients were profiled by high-throughput TCR beta sequencing. The multiple sclerosis controls were treatment-naive patients who had stable or active relapsing-remitting disease and met the revised McDonald criteria. CD8+ TEMRA cells were enriched by FACS, while bulk CD8+ and CD4+ T cells were purified by magnetic negative isolation. Blood was drawn into EDTA tubes, processed within 24 hours, and PBMCs were isolated by density gradient centrifugation. PBMCs intended for TCR sequencing were cryopreserved in liquid nitrogen and thawed later in a water bath at 37 degrees C. Purity of sorted or isolated CD4+, CD8+ and CD8+ TEMRA cells was at least 90%. Trimming accounts for 2 bases at V and 3 bases at J, while the number of junction bases matched to no gene is 3. In the germline V gene, CDR1 corresponds to SGHTA and CDR2 to FQGTGA. The CDR3 contains 14 residues, cysteine and phenylalanine counted. Left in the record is the CDR3 DNA by itself, 42 bases read in frame from the first base.

This receptor was obtained from a human donor with multiple sclerosis. The chain joins TRBV7-3 to TRBJ2-5, with 7 bases in between that match TRBD1. Sequencing used CD4+ T cells from PBMCs. The nucleotide sequence is TGTGCCAGCAGCTTATTGGGGACAGAAGAGACCCAGTACTTC. This codes for CASSLLGTEETQYF.